The clone carrying this T cell receptor (beta chain) occurred many times. Its antigen is as yet unknown. The data were taken from a study of early T cells in non-severe SARS-CoV-2 infection. Study summary: Sequenced material consisted of bulk RNA (from unsorted whole blood), and chains were unpaired.

Study-wide findings and caveats: Lookups in VDJdb leaned toward anti-spike CD8 responses and missed private and CD4 specificities.

Unique molecular identifiers were affixed to single, distinct cDNA molecules. TCRdb itself ran the 5' RACE reads through MiXCR, one entry per CDR3 protein. The profile covers around 52,000 distinct CDR3 sequences, with approximately 6.7% appearing a single time and around 3.9% taken by the ten largest. The CDR3 covers 15 residues. Trimming stripped 2 bases from V and 1 base from J, with 9 bases between. CDR1 is LGHNT and CDR2 is FRNRAP in the germline V gene. The chain joins TRBV12-5 to TRBJ2-1, with D possibly matching TRBD1 (5 bases). Sequencing used whole blood. This clonotype was sampled from an adult who was a healthcare worker with PCR-confirmed SARS-CoV-2 infection or an uninfected control (not recorded which). The CDR3 sequence is CASGLFPGSYNEQFF. CDR3 in DNA: TGTGCTAGTGGTTTGTTCCCAGGGTCCTACAATGAGCAGTTCTTC.